The sequence of this TCR beta chain was determined in a study of cytomegalovirus exposure and HLA in healthy donors. The V gene end was trimmed by 0 bases and the J gene end by 8 bases; junction bases not matched to a gene: 7. Germline lookup yields CDR1 SGHRS and CDR2 YFSETQ. The CDR3 is 14 amino acids. 13 Jbeta primers and 60 Vbeta primers were used for the PCR. The table came from immunoSEQ multiplex PCR; TCRdb's copy has only in-frame clones and leaves some out. The sample includes under 35,000 clones, roughly 44% of them seen just once. This clone was seen only a few times. The TCR originated in a woman between 50 and 59 years old in good health and CMV-seronegative. This chain joins TRBV5-1 and TRBJ1-2, with TRBD1 matching over 7 bases. Specimen: PBMCs. The CDR3 sequence: CASSLGVQGLGYTF. Here the CDR3 DNA reads TGCGCCAGCAGCTTGGGAGTACAGGGGCTGGGCTACACCTTC.